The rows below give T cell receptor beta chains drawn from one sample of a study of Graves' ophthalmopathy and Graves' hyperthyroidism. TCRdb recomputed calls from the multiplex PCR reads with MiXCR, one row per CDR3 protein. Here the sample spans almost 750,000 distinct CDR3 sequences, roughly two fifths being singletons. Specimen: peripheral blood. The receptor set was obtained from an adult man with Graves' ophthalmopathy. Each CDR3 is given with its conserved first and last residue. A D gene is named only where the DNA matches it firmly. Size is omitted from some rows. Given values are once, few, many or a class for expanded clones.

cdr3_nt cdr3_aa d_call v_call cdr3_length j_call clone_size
TGTGCCAGCAGTTTATCGTTGAGGGACGGCTACACCTTC CASSLSLRDGYTF - TRBV24-1 13 TRBJ1-2 -
TGTGCCAGCAGCGTCTCGAACACCGGGGAGCTGTTTTTT CASSVSNTGELFF - TRBV9 13 TRBJ2-2 many
TGTGCCAGCAGCTTATCAGCGGGCTCGAACACCGGGGAGCTGTTTTTT CASSLSAGSNTGELFF - TRBV7-3 16 TRBJ2-2 few
TGTGCCAGCAGTTTAGCGGCGGGGGGGCGAGAGACCCAGTACTTC CASSLAAGGRETQYF TRBD2 TRBV12-3/TRBV12-4 15 TRBJ2-5 -
TGTGCCAGCAGCTTAGAGGGGGGCCCCTCCTACGAGCAGTACTTC CASSLEGGPSYEQYF - TRBV7-2 15 TRBJ2-7 -
TGTGCCAGCAGCCCCGCGGGACTAGCTTCCGGGGAGCTGTTTTTT CASSPAGLASGELFF TRBD2 TRBV7-9 15 TRBJ2-2 -
TGTGCCAGTAGCGGAACAGGGGGCACAAATTCACCCCTCCACTTT CASSGTGGTNSPLHF TRBD1 TRBV19 15 TRBJ1-6 many
TGTGCCAGCAGTCCCTCAGGGGGCGGGAACACCATATATTTT CASSPSGGGNTIYF TRBD1 TRBV12-3/TRBV12-4 14 TRBJ1-3 -
TGTGCCAGCAGCGGACTAGCGGGAAGCACAGATACGCAGTATTTT CASSGLAGSTDTQYF TRBD2 TRBV7-3 15 TRBJ2-3 few
TGTGCCAGCAGAAGGGGCCCGGGACAGGGGAACTATGGCTACACCTTC CASRRGPGQGNYGYTF TRBD1 TRBV14 16 TRBJ1-2 -
TGTGCCAGCAGCTTAACGGCGGGAGAGGGCTACACCTTC CASSLTAGEGYTF - TRBV7-9 13 TRBJ1-2 -
TGTGCCAGCAGTACGGTCTGGACAGGGGAAAAACTGTTTTTT CASSTVWTGEKLFF TRBD1 TRBV2 14 TRBJ1-4 -
TGCGCCAGCAGCTTGCGGGCATACCAAGAGACCCAGTACTTC CASSLRAYQETQYF - TRBV5-1 14 TRBJ2-5 many
TGTGCCATCAGTGAGTCGATACAAGAGACCCAGTACTTC CAISESIQETQYF - TRBV10-3 13 TRBJ2-5 many
TGCAGCGTTGACAGTGCGAACACCGGGGCCAACGTCCTGACTTTC CSVDSANTGANVLTF - TRBV29-1 15 TRBJ2-6 -
TGTGCCAGCATCGGGACCTCTGGGGCCAACGTCCTGACTTTC CASIGTSGANVLTF - TRBV2 14 TRBJ2-6 many
TGTGCCAGCAGCCCCCGGGACAGAGCCTATGGCTACACCTTC CASSPRDRAYGYTF TRBD1 TRBV7-8 14 TRBJ1-2 many
TGCAGCGCCCGGAGGGACACTGAAGCTTTCTTT CSARRDTEAFF - TRBV29-1 11 TRBJ1-1 many
TGTGCCAGCAGCTCGCGCTCCCGGGATTCACCCCTCCACTTT CASSSRSRDSPLHF - TRBV9 14 TRBJ1-6 -
TGTGCCAGTAGGAACAGGGGTTATGGCTACACCTTC CASRNRGYGYTF TRBD1 TRBV19 12 TRBJ1-2 -
TGCAGTGCTAGTGGCCCAGGGGGAACGGGGGAAGCTTTCTTT CSASGPGGTGEAFF TRBD1 TRBV20-1 14 TRBJ1-1 few
TGTGCCATCAGTGGCGAGGAGTATGGCTACACCTTC CAISGEEYGYTF - TRBV10-3 12 TRBJ1-2 -
TGTGCCAGCAGGGAGGGGAGCGGTGAAAAACTGTTTTTT CASREGSGEKLFF - TRBV10-3 13 TRBJ1-4 -
TGCAGTGCTAGAATTCCGGCAGGGGGTACCGAGCAGTACTTC CSARIPAGGTEQYF TRBD1 TRBV20-1 14 TRBJ2-7 many
TGCAGCGTCAGGGGTTTCGACTTGACTTTC CSVRGFDLTF - TRBV29-1 10 TRBJ2-6 once
TGTGCCAGCAGCCAAGAGGCAGGGGGTTACTACGAGCAGTACTTC CASSQEAGGYYEQYF TRBD1 TRBV4-2 15 TRBJ2-7 few
TGTGCCAGCAGCTTCTCCGAGGCCGCCTATGGCTACACCTTC CASSFSEAAYGYTF - TRBV7-9 14 TRBJ1-2 few
TGTGCCAGCAGCCTAATGACTAGCGGACCCGAGCAGTACTTC CASSLMTSGPEQYF TRBD2 TRBV3-1 14 TRBJ2-7 few
TGTGCCAGCAGCTTCGACGGGACACCCAACACTGAAGCTTTCTTT CASSFDGTPNTEAFF - TRBV11-2 15 TRBJ1-1 few
TGTGCCAGCAGTTGGATTGACAGGGGGTGGACCGGGGAGCTGTTTTTT CASSWIDRGWTGELFF TRBD1 TRBV2 16 TRBJ2-2 -
TGCAGCGTTGATTTTGGCGGGATGAACACTGAAGCTTTCTTT CSVDFGGMNTEAFF - TRBV29-1 14 TRBJ1-1 -
TGTGCCACCAGCGGGGCCCTTCGTGAGCAGTTCTTC CATSGALREQFF - TRBV15 12 TRBJ2-1 -
TGTGCCAGCAGGCGGGGACTAGCGGGAGACGCCGACGAGCAGTACTTC CASRRGLAGDADEQYF TRBD2 TRBV7-9 16 TRBJ2-7 -
TGTGCCATCAGTGAGGGGACCGTGGTCAATCAGCCCCAGCATTTT CAISEGTVVNQPQHF - TRBV10-3 15 TRBJ1-5 many
TGTGCCGGCAGTCTCCAGGGACAGGGTATTGACGAGCAGTACTTC CAGSLQGQGIDEQYF TRBD1 TRBV10-3 15 TRBJ2-7 -
TGCAGTGCTAGAGTAGACACCGGGGAGCTGTTTTTT CSARVDTGELFF - TRBV20-1 12 TRBJ2-2 -
TGCGCCAGCAGCTTGGAGGGCGGCCCGGGCTACACCTTC CASSLEGGPGYTF - TRBV5-1 13 TRBJ1-2 -
TGTGCCAGCAGCCGTCCTGGGAGCGAATTAGCTTTCTTT CASSRPGSELAFF - TRBV7-9 13 TRBJ1-1 once
TGTGCCAGCAGCCAAGGGACAGGGTGGACTCAGCCCCAGCATTTT CASSQGTGWTQPQHF TRBD1 TRBV3-1 15 TRBJ1-5 few
TGTGCCAGCAGCAGAGTTACACCCTACGAGCAGTACTTC CASSRVTPYEQYF - TRBV12-3/TRBV12-4 13 TRBJ2-7 few
TGTGCCAGCAGTGACACTAAATCCACCGGATACTATGGCTACACCTTC CASSDTKSTGYYGYTF - TRBV6-4 16 TRBJ1-2 few
TGTGCCAGCAGCTTAAGCAGGGTCCGCTCTGGGGCCAACGTCCTGACTTTC CASSLSRVRSGANVLTF - TRBV7-2 17 TRBJ2-6 many
TGTGCCAGCAGCTTTCGGACAGTGGGTGAAAAACTGTTTTTT CASSFRTVGEKLFF - TRBV25-1 14 TRBJ1-4 -
TGTGCCAGCAGCTTAGCAGGGGCAGGGATCGAGCAGTACTTC CASSLAGAGIEQYF - TRBV7-9 14 TRBJ2-7 once
TGTGCCAGCAGCCTTTTCAGACAGGGAGCCTACGAGCAGTACTTC CASSLFRQGAYEQYF TRBD1 TRBV11-2 15 TRBJ2-7 -